A selection of T cell receptor beta chains follows, all from one sample in a study of blood T cell repertoires in COVID-19. TCRdb's copy holds only in-frame clones and misses some; the assay was immunoSEQ multiplex PCR. The sample has hundreds of thousands of clones, roughly 90% seen once. Source material: peripheral blood. The receptors here all came from a man between 18 and 29 years old with COVID-19, enrolled during active disease. The CDR3 runs from the conserved cysteine through the conserved F or W. A D gene is named only where the DNA matches it firmly. Expanded clones get a size class; other rows say once, few or many, or leave the size out.

D	size	J	V	DNA	CDR3
NA	NA	TRBJ1-6	TRBV19	TGTGCCAGTAGTATAGCGGACATCTATAATTCACCCCTCCACTTT	CASSIADIYNSPLHF
NA	NA	TRBJ1-3	TRBV3-1/TRBV3-2	TGTGCCAGCAGCAGGACAGTTTCTGGAAACACCATATATTTT	CASSRTVSGNTIYF
NA	once	TRBJ2-2	TRBV2	TGTGCCAGCAGTGCGTTAGTGGAGGCCGGGGAGCTGTTTTTT	CASSALVEAGELFF
TRBD1	NA	TRBJ2-2	TRBV5-1	TGCGCCAGCAGCTTATCGGGACAGGGATTCGCGAACACCGGGGAGCTGTTTTTT	CASSLSGQGFANTGELFF
TRBD2	NA	TRBJ2-1	TRBV7-8	TGTGCCAGCAGCTTAGAACTAGCGGGAGTTTTTACGGTAGGCTCCTACAATGAGCAGTTCTTC	CASSLELAGVFTVGSYNEQFF
TRBD1	NA	TRBJ1-2	TRBV7-9	TGTGCCAGCAGTCCGGGACAGGGCTTCGGCTACACCTTC	CASSPGQGFGYTF
TRBD1	NA	TRBJ1-6	TRBV27	TGTGCCAGCATCCCCCCTGGGGACAGGGGCCCGTTCGGGGCCCTCCACTTT	CASIPPGDRGPFGALHF
NA	NA	TRBJ1-6	TRBV19	TGTGCCAGTAGGGCAAGGGAGATTAATTCACCCCTCCACTTT	CASRAREINSPLHF
TRBD1	NA	TRBJ2-3	TRBV2	TGTGCCAGCAGTGAGCAAGGGACAGGGATTGATACGCAGTATTTT	CASSEQGTGIDTQYF
TRBD1	NA	TRBJ1-5	TRBV7-3	TGTGCCAGCAGCTTAAGGCAGGGGGGCAATCAGCCCCAGCATTTT	CASSLRQGGNQPQHF
NA	NA	TRBJ1-4	TRBV5-1	TGCGCCAGCAGCTTCCACAATACCGACAGAAATGAAAAACTGTTTTTT	CASSFHNTDRNEKLFF
NA	NA	TRBJ1-5	TRBV27	TGTGCCAGCAGTTGGGGGGTGGGGCAGCCCCAGCATTTT	CASSWGVGQPQHF
TRBD2	NA	TRBJ2-2	TRBV2	TGTGCCAGCAGCGGACTAGCACGTACCGGGGAGCTGTTTTTT	CASSGLARTGELFF
NA	NA	TRBJ1-5	TRBV6-2/TRBV6-3	TGTGCCAGCAGTCCCTCTCCTGATACTAATCAGCCCCAGCATTTT	CASSPSPDTNQPQHF
TRBD1	NA	TRBJ2-7	TRBV7-8	TGTGCCAGCAGCTCCCACACCCCGACAGGGGAAGACGAGCAGTACTTC	CASSSHTPTGEDEQYF
NA	NA	TRBJ2-3	TRBV7-9	TGTGCCAGCAGCTTATCCCAGGGGACGACCACAGATACGCAGTATTTT	CASSLSQGTTTDTQYF
TRBD1	NA	TRBJ2-7	TRBV3-1/TRBV3-2	TGTGCCAGCAGCCACCGGGACAGGGCCTACGAGCAGTACTTC	CASSHRDRAYEQYF
NA	NA	TRBJ1-1	TRBV5-1	TGCGCCAGCAGCTGGGGCGGCAGGAACACTGAAGCTTTCTTT	CASSWGGRNTEAFF
NA	NA	TRBJ1-1	TRBV3-1/TRBV3-2	TGTGCCAGCGGGATCGGGGGGGCGCGAACTGAAGCTTTCTTT	CASGIGGARTEAFF
TRBD1	NA	TRBJ1-1	TRBV6-5	TGTGCCAGCAGTTACTCGACAGGGACTGAAGCTTTCTTT	CASSYSTGTEAFF
NA	NA	TRBJ1-5	TRBV2	TGTGCCAGCAGTTCCAGGGGAAATCAGCCCCAGCATTTT	CASSSRGNQPQHF
TRBD2	many	TRBJ2-2	TRBV11-2	TGTGCCAGCAGCTTGGTTGGGACTAGCACCGGGGAGCTGTTTTTT	CASSLVGTSTGELFF
TRBD1	NA	TRBJ1-6	TRBV19	TGTGCCAGTAGTATGGGTTCCGGGACAGGGATGTTTCGGGGTAATTCACCCCTCCACTTT	CASSMGSGTGMFRGNSPLHF
NA	NA	TRBJ2-5	TRBV4-2	TGTGCCAGCAGCCAAGATGCACAGCAAGAGACCCAGTACTTC	CASSQDAQQETQYF
NA	NA	TRBJ1-1	TRBV7-9	TGTGCCAGCAGCTTCTTTGGGGGCTCGAACACTGAAGCTTTCTTT	CASSFFGGSNTEAFF
TRBD2	NA	TRBJ2-1	TRBV9	TGTGCCAGCAGCGTAGCAAGCGGGACTTACAATGAGCAGTTCTTC	CASSVASGTYNEQFF
TRBD2	NA	TRBJ2-5	TRBV5-4	TGTGCCAGCAGTTACCTTCCCCGTAGCGGGAACCAAGAGACCCAGTACTTC	CASSYLPRSGNQETQYF
TRBD2	NA	TRBJ2-5	TRBV5-1	TGCGCCAGCAGCTTAGTGGCGGGGGGGCTGGAGACCCAGTACTTC	CASSLVAGGLETQYF
NA	NA	TRBJ2-7	TRBV11-2	TGTGCCAGCAGCCCCCCCTCGGTCGGTTCCTACGAGCAGTACTTC	CASSPPSVGSYEQYF
NA	NA	TRBJ2-5	TRBV6-5	TGTGCCAGCAGTACCCCGGGGGGAGGGGGGACCCAGTACTTC	CASSTPGGGGTQYF
TRBD1	NA	TRBJ1-4	TRBV6-5	TGTGCCAGCAGCAGACAGGGTGCAACTAATGAAAAACTGTTTTTT	CASSRQGATNEKLFF
NA	NA	TRBJ1-1	TRBV7-3	TGTGCCAGCAGATGGGGGCCTAACACTGAAGCTTTCTTT	CASRWGPNTEAFF
NA	NA	TRBJ1-1	TRBV4-2	TGTGCCAGCAGCCAAGACCGAGGAATGAACACTGAAGCTTTCTTT	CASSQDRGMNTEAFF
NA	NA	TRBJ1-2	TRBV6-1	TGTGCCAGCAGTGAGGGCCTTACTAACTATGGCTACACCTTC	CASSEGLTNYGYTF
NA	NA	TRBJ2-3	TRBV7-2	TGTGCCAGCAGCTTCGACAGTAACACAGATACGCAGTATTTT	CASSFDSNTDTQYF
NA	NA	TRBJ1-1	TRBV3-1/TRBV3-2	TGTGCCAGCAGCCATACAGGGACCACTGAAGCTTTCTTT	CASSHTGTTEAFF
NA	NA	TRBJ2-3	TRBV6-1	TGTGCCAGCAGTGAATTCCGGGGTCGCGCAGATACGCAGTATTTT	CASSEFRGRADTQYF
TRBD1	once	TRBJ1-1	TRBV5-1	TGCGCCAGCAGCCCGGGACAGCTTTACACTGAAGCTTTCTTT	CASSPGQLYTEAFF
TRBD1	NA	TRBJ1-6	TRBV2	TGTGCCAGCAGGGACAGGGTTACCCTCCACTTT	CASRDRVTLHF
TRBD1	NA	TRBJ1-5	TRBV28	TGTGCCAGCAGTACGACAGGGGGAGGCAATCAGCCCCAGCATTTT	CASSTTGGGNQPQHF
TRBD1	NA	TRBJ1-2	TRBV7-9	TGTGCCAGCAGCCCACTCGGGACAGCTAGTAACTATGGCTACACCTTC	CASSPLGTASNYGYTF
NA	NA	TRBJ1-2	TRBV29-1	TGCAGCGTTGAAGCTTCCGGACAGCACTATGGCTACACCTTC	CSVEASGQHYGYTF
TRBD2	NA	TRBJ2-6	TRBV6-6	TGTGCCAGCCAGGGCGGGGGGCACTCTGGGGCCAACGTCCTGACTTTC	CASQGGGHSGANVLTF
NA	NA	TRBJ2-7	TRBV5-1	TGCGCCAGCAGCCCGTCCCAGGGGCCTTACTACGAGCAGTACTTC	CASSPSQGPYYEQYF